The 26 T cell receptor beta chains below were found in one sample sequenced in a study of shared clonotypes between healthy human individuals. Some clones are missing from TCRdb's copy, which holds only in-frame ones; the method was immunoSEQ multiplex PCR. The table lists 400,000 to 500,000 clones, 79% of them singletons. Material for sequencing was PBMCs. Receptor source: a middle-aged woman in good health. Some clones in this sample may be carry-over from other donors' samples.

The chain links TRBV6-4 to TRBJ1-2; 9 nucleotides match TRBD1. The germline V gene has CDR1 MRHNA and CDR2 SNTAGT. With 0 bases clipped from V and 5 bases from J, the junction kept 10 bases outside the gene matches. The CDR3 totals 17 residues. CDR3 sequence reads: CASSDSPGQGHGYGYTF. The DNA for the CDR3 is TGTGCCAGCAGTGACTCTCCAGGACAGGGGCATGGATATGGCTACACCTTC.

V is TRBV5-1 and J is TRBJ2-3; D gene uncertain. CDR1 is SGHRS, CDR2 YFSETQ, per germline. CDR3 size: 15 residues. V shed 4 bases and J shed 0 bases, with 12 bases lying between them. CDR3 bases: TGCGCCAGCAGCCCCCCGCTAGTCAGCACAGATACGCAGTATTTT. Its translation is CASSPPLVSTDTQYF.

This chain joins TRBV15 and TRBJ2-1; D is possibly TRBD1 (6 bases). The germline V and J ends were trimmed by 1 base and 9 bases, with 10 bases remaining between them. The CDR3 is made up of 13 amino acids. Looked up from germline, CDR1 is LNHNV and CDR2 is YYDKDF (reference sequence). The DNA for the CDR3 is TGTGCCACCAGCAGAGGCCCAGGGGCTGAGCAGTTCTTC. Amino acids: CATSRGPGAEQFF.

At least ten counts were recorded for this clone. The rearrangement uses TRBV10-3 and TRBJ1-1; 12 nucleotides agree with TRBD1. Germline CDR1 and CDR2: ENHRY and SYGVKD. This CDR3 contains 17 residues. V lost 0 bases to trimming and J lost 5 bases; unmatched junction nucleotides: 7. The CDR3 here is CAISESGTGGFMTEAFF. Written as DNA, the CDR3 is TGTGCCATCAGTGAGTCCGGGACAGGGGGCTTTATGACTGAAGCTTTCTTT.

This sequence joins TRBV2 and TRBJ2-2; 7 bases are a match to TRBD1. CDR1 and CDR2 (germline): SNHLY, FYNNEI. Trimming cost V 7 bases and J 5 bases; bases outside gene matches: 7. The CDR3 contains 14 residues. CDR3 coding DNA: TGTGCCAGCATAGACAGGGCTTCGACCGGGGAGCTGTTTTTT. Its translation is CASIDRASTGELFF.

This rearrangement joins TRBV6-1 to TRBJ2-7; the D gene is possibly TRBD1 (5 bases). Trimming took 4 bases from V and 2 from J, leaving 15 bases between them. The V gene's germline CDR1 is MNHNS and CDR2 SASEGT. The CDR3 extends over 15 amino acids. CDR3 nucleotide sequence: TGTGCCAGCAGTGCCCTTACAGGACACACCTACGAGCAGTACTTC. This translates into CASSALTGHTYEQYF.

The rearrangement uses TRBV4-1 and TRBJ1-3; TRBD1 agrees at 10 bases. Per the germline V gene, CDR1 is MGHRA and CDR2 is YSYEKL. The CDR3 has 18 amino acids. Germline trimming cut 0 bases from V and 7 bases from J; bases unmatched to any gene: 12. CDR3 sequence (DNA): TGCGCCAGCAGCCAAGAAAGGGAGGGGACAGGGGTTTGGAACACCATATATTTT. Translating gives CASSQEREGTGVWNTIYF.

This clone was detected only once. This chain uses TRBV6-1 with TRBJ1-1, with D possibly TRBD1 on 5 matching bases. Germline V gene sequence: CDR1 MNHNS, CDR2 SASEGT. The CDR3 has 13 amino acids. V was pared by 2 bases and J by 8 bases, with 12 bases between. The CDR3 DNA follows: TGTGCCAGCAGTGAATTCTGGTCAGGGGAAGCTTTCTTT. It specifies CASSEFWSGEAFF.

The chain combines TRBV7-2 with TRBJ1-4; D gene unclear. The CDR3 has 15 residues. The germline gives CDR1 SGHTA, CDR2 FQGNSA. V was shortened by 2 bases and J by 5 bases, with 12 bases between the two germline ends. The CDR3: CASSLIAGRNEKLFF. The DNA for the CDR3 is TGTGCCAGCAGCTTAATAGCGGGTCGGAATGAAAAACTGTTTTTT.

This clone has a count of ten or more. The chain carries TRBV29-1 and TRBJ2-2; 9 bases match TRBD2. CDR1 and CDR2 (germline): SQVTM, ANQGSEA. This CDR3 has 15 amino acids. The V segment lost 5 bases and the J segment 7 bases; nucleotides outside the gene matches: 11. The CDR3 region is CSVLSSSGARGELFF. CDR3 in DNA: TGCAGCGTTTTATCGTCTAGCGGGGCCCGCGGGGAGCTGTTTTTT.

This chain links TRBV18 with TRBJ2-5; no definite D call. Germline loops: CDR1 KGHSH, CDR2 LQKENI. CDR3 size: 13 residues. V was pared by 3 bases and J by 5 bases, with 10 bases between. The CDR3 spells CASSPVGVETQYF. The CDR3 DNA is TGTGCCAGCTCACCGGTAGGAGTCGAGACCCAGTACTTC.

This clone was seen only once. The chain employs TRBV9 and TRBJ2-6; D may match TRBD1 or TRBD2 (5 bases each). In germline, CDR1 is SGDLS, CDR2 YYNGEE. The CDR3 consists of 20 residues. V was clipped by 0 bases and J by 1 base, with 20 bases between them. The CDR3: CASSVARPGPGSSGANVLTF. The CDR3 bases are TGTGCCAGCAGCGTAGCTAGGCCGGGACCGGGATCTTCTGGGGCCAACGTCCTGACTTTC.

This chain joins TRBV27 and TRBJ2-2; possible D gene TRBD1, 5 bases. The CDR3 consists of 14 residues. Germline lookup yields CDR1 MNHEY and CDR2 SMNVEV (reference sequence). V was pared by 2 bases and J by 5 bases, with 9 bases between. The CDR3 nucleotides are TGTGCCAGCAGTTTAGCACAGGTGACCGGGGAGCTGTTTTTT. As protein: CASSLAQVTGELFF.

The DNA for the CDR3 is TGTGCCAGCAGCAAAACAGGGGCATCCTACGAGCAGTACTTC. Translation gives CASSKTGASYEQYF. This chain connects TRBV11-3 to TRBJ2-7; the match to TRBD1 covers 7 bases. J was trimmed by 1 base and V by 5 bases; bases with no gene match: 5. Per germline, CDR1 SGHNT and CDR2 YENEEA. This CDR3 is 14 amino acids long.

This clone was counted between two and nine times. The genes are TRBV29-1 and TRBJ1-1; possibly TRBD1 for D (6 bases). V lost 6 bases and J 1 base, leaving 12 bases between the germline ends. The CDR3 contains 13 residues. Germline V gene data show CDR1 as SQVTM and CDR2 as ANQGSEA. The CDR3 spells CSVGNRENTEAFF. In nucleotides, the CDR3 is TGCAGCGTGGGCAACAGGGAGAACACTGAAGCTTTCTTT.

The chain has TRBV5-4 and TRBJ2-2; no firm D call. CDR1 SGHNT and CDR2 YYREEE come from the germline V gene (reference sequence). The CDR3 totals 16 residues. The V and J ends lost 7 bases and 4 bases respectively, with 20 bases between them. CDR3 coding DNA: TGTGCCAGCCAAAAGAACGAGGCGAGGTCCACCGGGGAGCTGTTTTTT. It codes for CASQKNEARSTGELFF. The full variable domain, its missing parts supplied by reference TRBV5-4 and TRBJ2-2, is ETGVTQSPTHLIKTRGQQVTLRCSSQSGHNTVSWYQQALGQGPQFIFQYYREEENGRGNFPPRFSGLQFPNYSSELNVNALELDDSALYLCASQKNEARSTGELFFGEGSRLTVL.

J is TRBJ2-5 and V is TRBV5-4, with 9 nucleotides matching TRBD1. The V gene end was trimmed by 0 bases and the J gene end by 5 bases; junction bases not matched to a gene: 8. CDR1 and CDR2 (germline): SGHNT, YYREEE (reference sequence). The CDR3 sequence is 16 residues long. The CDR3 loop is CASSLGGQGLGETQYF. DNA of the CDR3: TGTGCCAGCAGCTTGGGGGGACAGGGACTGGGCGAGACCCAGTACTTC.

The chain employs TRBV13 and TRBJ2-3, with D possibly being TRBD1 or TRBD2 (5 bases each). Germline values: CDR1 PRHDT, CDR2 FYEKMQ (reference sequence). Deletions cut 2 bases from V and 5 bases from J, with 14 bases between. This CDR3 comprises 15 residues. The CDR3 spells CASSLRGANRDTQYF. In nucleotides, the CDR3 is TGTGCCAGCAGCTTACGAGGGGCGAATCGAGATACGCAGTATTTT.

The V gene is TRBV11-2, the J gene TRBJ2-1, with 7 bases lining up with TRBD2. The CDR3 is made up of 16 amino acids. The germline CDR1 and CDR2 sequences are SGHAT and FQNNGV. V shed 5 bases and J 7 bases; nucleotides not matched to a gene: 14. This CDR3 is CASSPMLRGIGNEQFF. CDR3 nucleotides: TGTGCCAGCAGCCCTATGCTGCGGGGGATAGGGAATGAGCAGTTCTTC.

This chain joins TRBV11-2 and TRBJ2-7; 8 bases line up with TRBD1. The CDR3 is 16 amino acids. V was clipped by 5 bases and J by 6 bases; unmatched bases: 15. Looked up from germline, CDR1 is SGHAT and CDR2 is FQNNGV. CDR3 residues: CASSLVGQGPTGEQYF. The CDR3 nucleotides read TGTGCCAGCAGCCTTGTTGGACAGGGCCCGACGGGCGAGCAGTACTTC.

In DNA, the CDR3 is TGTGCCAGCAGCTTGCAGCAGCTGGAGCGTGGCTACACCTTC. It is translated as CASSLQQLERGYTF. The genes are TRBV5-4 and TRBJ1-2; D is unresolved. Trimming stripped 1 base from V and 7 bases from J, with 14 bases between. Germline V gene lookup returns CDR1 SGHNT and CDR2 YYREEE (reference sequence). CDR3 length: 14 amino acids.

The chain joins TRBV7-9 to TRBJ2-5; no reliable D call. V lost 0 bases to trimming and J lost 4 bases, with 6 bases between them. CDR1 is SEHNR and CDR2 is FQNEAQ in the germline V gene (reference sequence). The CDR3 extends over 13 amino acids. CDR3 amino acids: CASSLAQPETQYF. The DNA for the CDR3 is TGTGCCAGCAGCTTAGCCCAGCCAGAGACCCAGTACTTC. Drawing the rest from reference TRBV7-9 and TRBJ2-5, the complete variable domain is DTGVSQNPRHKITKRGQNVTFRCDPISEHNRLYWYRQTLGQGPEFLTYFQNEAQLEKSRLLSDRFSAERPKGSFSTLEIQRTEQGDSAMYLCASSLAQPETQYFGPGTRLLVL.

V usage is TRBV6-1 and J usage is TRBJ2-7; 11 nucleotides line up with TRBD2. This CDR3 is built from 15 residues. Germline CDR1 and CDR2: MNHNS and SASEGT. J lost 4 bases, V lost 6 bases, and 8 bases had no gene match. The CDR3, as DNA: TGTGCCAGCAGGGGTATAGCGGGAGGGTTATACGAGCAGTACTTC. This encodes CASRGIAGGLYEQYF.

V gene TRBV30 combines with J gene TRBJ2-5, with 11 bases fitting TRBD2. The tail of the sequence fits TRBJ2-7 better, so the J call may be wrong. This CDR3 is built from 16 residues. Germline assignment: CDR1 GTSNPN and CDR2 SVGIG (reference sequence). The CDR3 DNA is TGTGCCTGGAGTGTCGGGACTAGCGGCTTCTCCTACGAGCAGTACTTC. This encodes CAWSVGTSGFSYEQYF.

The chain recombines TRBV7-7 with TRBJ2-5, with 7 bases that match TRBD1. The germline V gene has CDR1 SSHAT and CDR2 FNYEAQ (reference sequence). The CDR3 totals 14 residues. Trimming cost V 5 bases and J 4 bases; bases outside gene matches: 7. The CDR3 region is CASSLRQGRETQYF. DNA of the CDR3: TGTGCCAGCAGCCTTCGACAGGGTCGAGAGACCCAGTACTTC.

CDR3 bases: TGTGCCAGCAGCTCCGGAAGGGGGCAGCCCCAGCATTTT. Translating gives CASSSGRGQPQHF. This chain joins TRBV4-2 and TRBJ1-5, with TRBD1 as a possible D gene (6 bases). CDR1 and CDR2 (germline): LGHNA, YNFKEQ. V gave up 5 bases and J gave up 7 bases, with 12 bases separating them. The CDR3 runs to 13 residues.